Presented here are 23 T cell receptor beta chains from one specimen sequenced in a study of spatial heterogeneity in lung cancer. Time point given: sample taken at primary tumor resection. Sequencing was performed on whole RNA extracted from tumor and nontumor lung tissue, or from frozen PBMC, and the material was left unsorted. TCRdb reprocessed the 5' RACE reads with MiXCR, giving one entry per CDR3 protein. The repertoire has some 52,000 distinct CDR3 sequences, roughly 7% of them found once; the top ten carry 2.5% to 3%. The sequencing here drew on PBMCs, taken at surgery. Receptors were obtained from a female donor with early-stage non-small cell lung cancer.

This clonotype was seen more than once but under ten times. The genes are TRBV20-1 and TRBJ2-3, with 7 nucleotides matching TRBD2. The CDR3 covers 14 residues. V lost 2 bases, J lost 4 bases, and 6 bases stayed unmatched. Germline V gene lookup returns CDR1 DFQATT and CDR2 SNEGSKA (reference sequence). CDR3 DNA: TGCAGTGCTAGAATGCAGGCGGGGGCAGATACGCAGTATTTT. Translating gives CSARMQAGADTQYF.

The CDR3 here is CSATQRTSPRGNEQFF. The CDR3 DNA follows: TGCAGTGCAACCCAACGGACTTCCCCCCGAGGCAATGAGCAGTTCTTC. The V and J genes are TRBV20-1 and TRBJ2-1, with a weak D call TRBD2 (5 bases). Germline values: CDR1 DFQATT, CDR2 SNEGSKA (reference sequence). The CDR3 covers 16 residues. Trimming removed 6 bases from V and 6 bases from J, with 24 bases in between.

This clonotype was seen repeatedly, ten times or more. The chain has TRBV9 and TRBJ2-7, with 12 bases matching TRBD2. From germline, CDR1 is SGDLS and CDR2 YYNGEE. J lost 4 bases, V lost 4 bases, and 3 bases had no gene match. The CDR3 has 14 amino acids. In DNA, the CDR3 is TGTGCCAGCAGCCTGACTAGCGGGGGTTACGAGCAGTACTTC. Amino acids: CASSLTSGGYEQYF.

This clonotype was seen repeatedly, ten times or more. The rearrangement uses TRBV5-1 and TRBJ1-1, with D possibly TRBD1 on 5 matching bases. The CDR3 covers 14 residues. V lost 6 bases and J 1 base, leaving 13 bases between the germline ends. Germline V gene lookup returns CDR1 SGHRS and CDR2 YFSETQ. CDR3 DNA: TGCGCCAGCACTCCCGGGGGTAGGAACACTGAAGCTTTCTTT. This sequence encodes CASTPGGRNTEAFF.

Only a few counts were recorded for this clonotype. The DNA of the CDR3 is TGCGCCAGCAGCCAGGCCCATAGTGATGAGCAGTTCTTC. This gives the protein CASSQAHSDEQFF. V usage is TRBV4-3 and J usage is TRBJ2-1, with no clear D. The CDR3 runs 13 residues. The germline V gene encodes CDR1 LGHNA and CDR2 YSLEER. V was cut by 3 bases and J by 8 bases, with 11 bases left in between.

This clonotype came up many times. The chain combines TRBV2 with TRBJ1-2, with TRBD1 as a possible D gene (6 bases). The CDR3 loop spans 14 amino acids. The V end lost 6 bases, the J end lost 1 base, and 12 bases lay between the germline ends. The germline gives CDR1 SNHLY, CDR2 FYNNEI. The CDR3 reads CASSSGQNNYGYTF. As DNA, the CDR3 is TGTGCCAGCAGCTCAGGACAGAATAACTATGGCTACACCTTC.

This clonotype has a handful of counts. The chain couples TRBV6-5 to TRBJ1-1; 7 bases are shared with TRBD1. The CDR3 runs 15 residues. Per the germline V gene, CDR1 is MNHEY and CDR2 is SVGAGI. Trimming cost V 6 bases and J 5 bases; bases outside gene matches: 12. CDR3 in amino acids: CASSQGQLFGTEAFF. In DNA, the CDR3 is TGTGCCAGCAGCCAGGGACAGCTCTTTGGGACTGAAGCTTTCTTT.

This clonotype showed up many times. The chain has TRBV6-2 or TRBV6-3 and TRBJ2-2; no clear D. Trimming removed 5 bases from V and 5 bases from J, with 6 bases in between. From germline, CDR1 is MNHEY and CDR2 SVGEGT. This CDR3 comprises 12 residues. The CDR3 DNA follows: TGTGCCAGCAGTAAGGTTACCGGGGAGCTGTTTTTT. It encodes CASSKVTGELFF.

There are many counts of this clonotype. The chain recombines TRBV19 with TRBJ1-2; D unclear. Germline V gives CDR1 LNHDA, CDR2 SQIVND (reference sequence). Trimming cost V 4 bases and J 6 bases, with 15 bases left between them. This CDR3 is 14 amino acids long. DNA of the CDR3: TGTGCCAGTAGTACCTCGACATTGTATGATGGCTACACCTTC. Its translation: CASSTSTLYDGYTF.

This clonotype was counted only a few times. V gene TRBV7-2 combines with J gene TRBJ1-3, with D unclear. V dropped 3 bases and J dropped 0 bases, with 9 bases sitting between them. The CDR3 is 15 residues long. Germline-derived CDR1 and CDR2 are SGHTA and FQGNSA. The CDR3 reads CASSFDWTSGNTIYF. The CDR3 coding sequence is TGTGCCAGCAGCTTTGACTGGACCTCTGGAAACACCATATATTTT. The whole variable domain, filled in from reference TRBV7-2 and TRBJ1-3, reads GAGVSQSPSNKVTEKGKDVELRCDPISGHTALYWYRQSLGQGLEFLIYFQGNSAPDKSGLPSDRFSAERTGGSVSTLTIQRTQQEDSAVYLCASSFDWTSGNTIYFGEGSWLTVV.

This clonotype was counted at least ten times. V and J are TRBV28 and TRBJ2-3; D possibly matches TRBD1 or TRBD2 (6 bases each). V was pared by 10 bases and J by 2 bases, with 13 bases between. Germline lookup yields CDR1 MDHEN and CDR2 SYDVKM. The CDR3 consists of 13 residues. DNA for the CDR3: TGTGCCACCTGGGGGGCGGTCACAGATACGCAGTATTTT. Translating it yields CATWGAVTDTQYF.

The table lists this clonotype with many counts. V is TRBV7-9 and J is TRBJ2-6, with D tentatively TRBD1 (6 bases). CDR1 and CDR2 from the germline V gene are SEHNR and FQNEAQ (reference sequence). The CDR3 has 14 residues. V lost 5 bases to trimming and J lost 4 bases, with 9 bases between them. In DNA form, the CDR3 reads TGTGCCAGCAGCCCAGGGGCCGGGGCCAACGTCCTGACTTTC. Translated, it gives CASSPGAGANVLTF.

There are many counts of this clonotype. The V and J genes are TRBV25-1 and TRBJ2-5; TRBD2 matches 10 bases. Germline-derived CDR1 and CDR2 are MGHDK and SYGVNS. J gave up 1 base and V 5 bases, and 4 bases lay outside the gene matches. This CDR3 region has 15 residues. CDR3: CASSNRLAGQETQYF. The DNA of the CDR3 is TGTGCCAGCAGTAACCGACTAGCGGGCCAAGAGACCCAGTACTTC.

Only a few counts were recorded for this clonotype. This chain joins TRBV7-2 and TRBJ1-1; D remains unclear. This CDR3 comprises 14 residues. CDR1 SGHTA and CDR2 FQGNSA come from the germline V gene. V was clipped by 0 bases and J by 3 bases, with 8 bases between them. The CDR3 DNA reads TGTGCCAGCAGCTTAGCTCCTGGAGACACTGAAGCTTTCTTT. It yields the protein CASSLAPGDTEAFF.

This clonotype appeared many times. The rearrangement links TRBV5-1 to TRBJ2-5; D is ambiguous. Trimming pared 5 bases from V and 1 base from J, leaving 12 bases between. Germline loops: CDR1 SGHRS, CDR2 YFSETQ. The CDR3 is 14 residues long. The CDR3 DNA reads as TGCGCCAGCAGAAGGTCGCCAGCCCAAGAGACCCAGTACTTC. Amino acid sequence: CASRRSPAQETQYF.

The V call is TRBV2, the J call TRBJ2-2, with D perhaps TRBD1 (5 bases). The germline gives CDR1 SNHLY, CDR2 FYNNEI. This CDR3 has 16 residues. V shed 2 bases and J shed 2 bases, with 12 bases lying between them. The CDR3 here is CASSEFGRVNTGELFF. CDR3 coding DNA: TGTGCCAGCAGTGAATTTGGCAGGGTAAACACCGGGGAGCTGTTTTTT.

This clonotype was recorded at least ten times. V and J are TRBV20-1 and TRBJ2-7, with D uncertain. The V gene's germline CDR1 is DFQATT and CDR2 SNEGSKA (reference sequence). The CDR3 is 13 residues long. Trimming stripped 0 bases from V and 1 base from J, with 7 bases between. The CDR3 loop reads CSARDFSSYEQYF. The CDR3, as DNA: TGCAGTGCTAGAGATTTCAGTTCCTACGAGCAGTACTTC.

This chain links TRBV20-1 with TRBJ2-5, with D perhaps TRBD1 (5 bases). The CDR3 consists of 17 residues. Germline loops: CDR1 DFQATT, CDR2 SNEGSKA (reference sequence). V was trimmed by 4 bases and J by 2 bases, leaving 23 bases between them. CDR3 loop: CSAKHPPLRQQQETQYF. In DNA, the CDR3 is TGCAGTGCTAAACACCCCCCCTTACGACAGCAACAAGAGACCCAGTACTTC.

There are many counts of this clonotype. This chain connects TRBV7-2 to TRBJ2-7; 8 bases line up with TRBD2. Germline V CDR1 and CDR2: SGHTA, FQGNSA. Losses at the gene ends were 2 bases for V and 2 bases for J; bases not matched to a gene: 2. This CDR3 has 14 residues. CDR3 in amino acids: CASSLSGGTYEQYF. The CDR3 bases are TGTGCCAGCAGCTTAAGCGGGGGAACCTACGAGCAGTACTTC.

A remark on this clonotype: A read error may be the cause here, since a much bigger clone is one base away. Since no conserved phenylalanine or tryptophan closes the CDR3, a read error is the likely cause. The genes are TRBV4-3 and TRBJ2-4; TRBD1 is a possible D gene (6 bases). Germline V CDR1 and CDR2: LGHNA, YSLEER. There are 14 residues in the CDR3. V was shortened by 0 bases and J by 8 bases, with 11 bases between the two germline ends. CDR3 nucleotides: TGCGCCAGCAGCCAAGATGTGGGGGCAGACATTCAGTACTCC. Residues: CASSQDVGADIQYS.

This clonotype was counted many times. The V call is TRBV20-1, the J call TRBJ1-2, with D perhaps matching TRBD1 (5 bases). The germline gives CDR1 DFQATT, CDR2 SNEGSKA (reference sequence). CDR3 length: 12 residues. V was cut by 3 bases and J by 3 bases, with 8 bases left in between. The CDR3 spells CSARGGDYGYTF. Here the CDR3 DNA reads TGCAGTGCTAGGGGAGGGGACTATGGCTACACCTTC.

This clonotype was picked up many times. The V and J genes are TRBV5-1 and TRBJ2-7; 14 bases map to TRBD2. Germline V CDR1 and CDR2: SGHRS, YFSETQ. The junction had 6 bases not matched to a gene; V was cut back by 4 bases and J by 3 bases. This CDR3 is built from 16 residues. CDR3 sequence: CASSPLGLAGGYEQYF. CDR3 coding DNA: TGCGCCAGCAGCCCGCTCGGACTAGCGGGAGGCTACGAGCAGTACTTC.

CDR3 in DNA: TGTGCCAGCCTAAGGACGGGAAACACCGGGGAGCTGTTTTTT. Protein product: CASLRTGNTGELFF. J is TRBJ2-2 and V is TRBV2; TRBD2 might be the D (5 bases). The CDR3 extends over 14 amino acids. V was shortened by 8 bases and J by 2 bases, with 12 bases between the two germline ends. Per germline, CDR1 SNHLY and CDR2 FYNNEI.